This T cell receptor (beta chain) originates from a study of PD-1 blockade in classical Hodgkin lymphoma. CDR3 length: 17 residues. V shed 2 bases and J 4 bases; nucleotides not matched to a gene: 11. CDR1 and CDR2 from the germline V gene are SGHAT and FQNNGV. The protocol was immunoSEQ multiplex PCR, while the TCRdb copy is restricted to in-frame clones and leaves out a portion. The sample has approximately 27,000 clones; about nine tenths are singletons. Each and every patient relapsed after autologous stem cell transplantation, and patients got differing brentuximab vedotin exposure. This receptor was taken from a human donor with classical Hodgkin lymphoma. This chain joins TRBV11-2 and TRBJ2-7, with TRBD2 matching 10 bases. The sequencing used peripheral blood mononuclear cells (PBMCs), collected at baseline. CDR3 loop: CASSLLGSTSGTYEQYF. In nucleotides, the CDR3 is TGTGCCAGCAGCTTACTCGGGAGTACTAGCGGGACGTACGAGCAGTACTTC.